This entry lists 15 T cell receptor beta chains sequenced from one sample in a study of spatial heterogeneity in lung cancer. The time point here: blood at routine non-recurrence follow-up after resection. Unsorted tumor, nontumor lung tissue or cryopreserved PBMC supplied the whole RNA. TCRdb re-called the 5' RACE reads with MiXCR, one entry per CDR3 protein. The repertoire holds 45,000 to 65,000 distinct CDR3 sequences, with around 7% as singletons. The source was PBMCs, collected at follow-up. Receptors originate from a female donor with early-stage non-small cell lung cancer.

This clonotype was counted at least ten times. The rearrangement uses TRBV6-5 and TRBJ1-6; D is undetermined. The CDR3 loop spans 15 amino acids. Trimming removed 0 bases at V and 6 bases at J, with 9 bases between. Germline values: CDR1 MNHEY, CDR2 SVGAGI. The CDR3 sequence: CASSYSAQLNSPLHF. The CDR3 DNA reads TGTGCCAGCAGTTACTCGGCACAGCTTAATTCACCCCTCCACTTT.

The V and J genes are TRBV3-1 and TRBJ2-2; either TRBD1 or TRBD2 may supply D (5 bases each). V was clipped by 0 bases and J by 3 bases, with 14 bases between them. In germline, CDR1 is LGHDT, CDR2 YNNKEL (reference sequence). CDR3 length equals 17 residues. CDR3 in DNA: TGTGCCAGCAGCCAAGATCGAGGGGCGGCGGACACCGGGGAGCTGTTTTTT. This codes for CASSQDRGAADTGELFF. Full variable domain (outside the CDR3, taken from reference TRBV3-1 and TRBJ2-2): DTAVSQTPKYLVTQMGNDKSIKCEQNLGHDTMYWYKQDSKKFLKIMFSYNNKELIINETVPNRFSPKSPDKAHLNLHINSLELGDSAVYFCASSQDRGAADTGELFFGEGSRLTVL.

In its sample, this clonotype was seen many times. V usage is TRBV6-2 or TRBV6-3 and J usage is TRBJ2-5; D is unresolved. V shed 2 bases and J shed 4 bases, with 14 bases lying between them. The germline V gene encodes CDR1 MNHEY and CDR2 SVGEGT. The CDR3 is 15 residues long. The CDR3 DNA reads as TGTGCCAGCAGTTACGGACCCATCCCCCTAGAGACCCAGTACTTC. Translation gives CASSYGPIPLETQYF.

Many counts were recorded for this clonotype. The rearrangement uses TRBV28 and TRBJ1-1; 8 bases line up with TRBD1. Per the germline V gene, CDR1 is MDHEN and CDR2 is SYDVKM. The ends lost 11 bases at V and 6 bases at J; junction bases unmatched: 5. This CDR3 contains 11 residues. In DNA form, the CDR3 reads TGTGCCGGACAGGGTCATGCTGAAGCTTTCTTT. Translation: CAGQGHAEAFF.

The table lists this clonotype with a few counts. This chain links TRBV11-3 with TRBJ1-4; D gene unclear. V lost 5 bases and J lost 2, with 9 bases in between. The CDR3 covers 14 residues. Looked up from germline, CDR1 is SGHNT and CDR2 is YENEEA. CDR3 sequence reads: CASSPDWTNEKLFF. CDR3 DNA: TGTGCCAGCAGCCCCGACTGGACTAATGAAAAACTGTTTTTT.

The V gene is TRBV9, the J gene TRBJ1-1; D unresolved. CDR3 length: 15 residues. The germline CDR1 and CDR2 sequences are SGDLS and YYNGEE. V lost 0 bases to trimming and J lost 2 bases, with 11 bases between them. The CDR3 here is CASSVVAADNTEAFF. The CDR3 DNA follows: TGTGCCAGCAGCGTAGTCGCAGCAGACAACACTGAAGCTTTCTTT.

This clonotype was counted ten times or more. The genes are TRBV5-5 and TRBJ2-1; TRBD1 matches 9 bases. CDR3 length: 15 residues. V trimming: 1 base; J trimming: 3 bases; junction bases outside the gene matches: 2. Looked up from germline, CDR1 is SGHKS and CDR2 is YYEKEE (reference sequence). CDR3: CASSLTGQGYNEQFF. In nucleotides, the CDR3 is TGTGCCAGCAGCTTGACGGGACAGGGCTACAATGAGCAGTTCTTC. The full variable domain, in which reference TRBV5-5 and TRBJ2-1 provide the parts outside the CDR3, is DAGVTQSPTHLIKTRGQQVTLRCSPISGHKSVSWYQQVLGQGPQFIFQYYEKEERGRGNFPDRFSARQFPNYSSELNVNALLLGDSALYLCASSLTGQGYNEQFFGPGTRLTVL.

This clonotype was recorded at least ten times. The chain joins TRBV20-1 to TRBJ2-3; D is ambiguous. Germline lookup yields CDR1 DFQATT and CDR2 SNEGSKA (reference sequence). V shed 6 bases and J shed 0 bases, with 16 bases lying between them. The CDR3 extends over 15 amino acids. CDR3 DNA: TGCAGTGCCGGCTGGCAGGATAGGAGCACAGATACGCAGTATTTT. This gives the protein CSAGWQDRSTDTQYF.

This clonotype came up many times. The chain uses TRBV27 and TRBJ1-2; TRBD1 aligns across 7 bases. J was trimmed by 8 bases and V by 5 bases; bases with no gene match: 8. CDR1 is MNHEY and CDR2 is SMNVEV in the germline V gene (reference sequence). This CDR3 region has 13 residues. The CDR3 spells CASSAEGAWGYTF. CDR3 bases: TGTGCCAGCAGTGCAGAGGGGGCGTGGGGCTACACCTTC.

This clonotype appeared many times. This sequence joins TRBV6-5 and TRBJ1-2, with 7 bases matching TRBD1. CDR3 length: 15 residues. Germline V CDR1 and CDR2: MNHEY, SVGAGI. The trim removed 6 bases at V and 3 bases at J, leaving 10 bases unmatched. Here the CDR3 reads CASSPGGGSYYGYTF. DNA of the CDR3: TGTGCCAGCAGCCCAGGGGGGGGCTCATACTATGGCTACACCTTC.

This clonotype has just a few counts. The CDR3 sequence: CASSQDWQNTEAFF. Here the CDR3 DNA reads TGCGCCAGCAGCCAAGATTGGCAGAACACTGAAGCTTTCTTT. The genes are TRBV4-3 and TRBJ1-1; D gene uncertain. V gave up 0 bases and J gave up 1 base, with 6 bases separating them. The germline gives CDR1 LGHNA, CDR2 YSLEER. The CDR3 is 14 residues long.

This clonotype was observed at least ten times. This chain links TRBV5-1 with TRBJ1-2; the D is unclear. The CDR3 is 15 residues long. Germline V gene sequence: CDR1 SGHRS, CDR2 YFSETQ. Trimming left V 4 bases short and J 6 bases short, with 19 bases between. CDR3: CASSNPSSLANGYTF. CDR3 nucleotide sequence: TGCGCCAGCAGCAACCCTTCTTCCCTCGCGAATGGCTACACCTTC.

V is TRBV5-4 and J is TRBJ2-2; D perhaps matches TRBD2 (5 bases). Germline V CDR1 and CDR2: SGHNT, YYREEE (reference sequence). The CDR3 spans 14 residues. The V and J ends lost 4 bases and 0 bases respectively, with 7 bases between them. The CDR3 here is CASSPGSNTGELFF. CDR3 nucleotide sequence: TGTGCCAGCAGCCCGGGGTCGAACACCGGGGAGCTGTTTTTT.

This clonotype was counted only a few times. This chain uses TRBV7-2 with TRBJ1-2; no clear D. This CDR3 spans 13 amino acids. Trimming left V 3 bases short and J 2 bases short, with 7 bases between. Germline V gives CDR1 SGHTA, CDR2 FQGNSA. The CDR3 coding sequence is TGTGCCAGCAGCTTGAGGCAGAACTATGGCTACACCTTC. Protein sequence: CASSLRQNYGYTF.

This clonotype was observed many times. The chain has TRBV5-1 and TRBJ1-2; TRBD1 is a possible D gene (6 bases). The CDR3 runs to 15 residues. The germline CDR1 and CDR2 sequences are SGHRS and YFSETQ. Between the trimmed V and J ends, which lost 2 bases and 2 bases, there was a span of 13 bases. Here the CDR3 DNA reads TGCGCCAGCAGCTTACCTGGACAGCAGAACTATGGCTACACCTTC. It yields the protein CASSLPGQQNYGYTF.